This T cell receptor beta chain stems from a study of T cell repertoires in ileal Crohn's disease. Study as a whole: All patients had surgery for stricturing (approximately 61%) or penetrating (39%) disease. Postoperative therapy was given to about half: approximately 10 thiopurines, some 18 anti-TNF agents. Study results and limitations: High-frequency clones were more common in sorted CD8 than CD4 cells. Postoperative endoscopy occurred within one year, median 6.9 months.

Only in-frame clones appear in the TCRdb table, and some are missing; sequencing was by immunoSEQ multiplex PCR. The data contain about 59,000 clones, 85% to 90% of them singletons. Time point noted: neoterminal ileum biopsy at postoperative endoscopy, about 6 months after surgery. For this clone: What it binds is unknown.

The CDR3 length is 15 residues. The germline gives CDR1 SEHNR, CDR2 FQNEAQ (reference sequence). With 5 bases clipped from V and 4 bases from J, the junction kept 9 bases outside the gene matches. Sequenced material: ileal tissue. This sequence originates from an adult with Crohn's disease. The rearrangement links TRBV7-9 to TRBJ1-1; TRBD1 matches at 8 bases. The CDR3 spells CASSPSGGGRTEAFF. CDR3 DNA: TGTGCCAGCAGCCCTTCAGGGGGCGGGCGCACTGAAGCTTTCTTT.